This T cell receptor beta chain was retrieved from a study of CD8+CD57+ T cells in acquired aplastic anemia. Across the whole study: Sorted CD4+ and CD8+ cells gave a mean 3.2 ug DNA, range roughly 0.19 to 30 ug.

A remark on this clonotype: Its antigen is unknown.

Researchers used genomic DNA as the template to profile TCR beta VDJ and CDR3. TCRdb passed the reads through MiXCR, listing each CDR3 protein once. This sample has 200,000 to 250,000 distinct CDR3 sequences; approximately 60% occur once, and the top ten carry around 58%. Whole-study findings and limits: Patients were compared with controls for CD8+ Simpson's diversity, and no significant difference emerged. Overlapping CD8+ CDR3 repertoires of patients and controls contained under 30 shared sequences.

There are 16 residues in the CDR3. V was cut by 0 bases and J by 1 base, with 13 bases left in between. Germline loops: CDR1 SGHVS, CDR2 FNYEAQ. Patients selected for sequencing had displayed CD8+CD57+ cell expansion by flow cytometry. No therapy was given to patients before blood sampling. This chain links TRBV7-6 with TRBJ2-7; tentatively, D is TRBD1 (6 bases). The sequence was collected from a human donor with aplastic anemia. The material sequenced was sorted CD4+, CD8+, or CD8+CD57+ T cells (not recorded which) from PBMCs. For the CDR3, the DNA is TGTGCCAGCAGCTTAGCAGGCAGGGGCTATTCCTACGAGCAGTACTTC. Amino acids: CASSLAGRGYSYEQYF. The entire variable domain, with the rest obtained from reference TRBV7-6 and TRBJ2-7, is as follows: GAGVSQSPRYKVTKRGQDVALRCDPISGHVSLYWYRQALGQGPEFLTYFNYEAQQDKSGLPNDRFSAERPEGSISTLTIQRTEQRDSAMYRCASSLAGRGYSYEQYFGPGTRLTVT.